This T cell receptor beta chain stems from a study of vaccination effects on CD4 cells after COVID-19. ViraFEST expansion of antigen-specific CD4+ T cells with viral peptide pools preceded sequencing. Investigators separated out CD4+ T cells once around 9 days of culture had passed. Either the BNT162b2 or mRNA-1273 vaccine was given to participants in two doses. Cultures got half-medium changes with IL-2 on days 3 and 7. Produced via immunoSEQ multiplex PCR; TCRdb's table is partial and in-frame only. Found here are tens of thousands of clones, around 81% of them singletons; the top ten hold around 5.1%. Comment on this clone: What it recognizes is unknown.

Germline V lookup: CDR1 MGHDK, CDR2 SYGVNS. The CDR3 extends over 16 amino acids. V lost 6 bases to trimming and J lost 2 bases; unmatched junction nucleotides: 9. General study points: After vaccination of healthy people, only 1 of 255 vaccine-induced clones cross-reacted with common cold coronaviruses.

The material sequenced was CD4+ T cells from PBMCs cultured with SARS-CoV-2 spike peptides, taken after COVID-19 vaccination. The chain carries TRBV25-1 and TRBJ2-2; 7 nucleotides agree with TRBD1. This TCR was recovered from a human donor who received a COVID-19 vaccine. Some clones in this sample may be carry-over from other donors' samples. The CDR3 DNA reads as TGTGCCAGCAGCGACCCAAGACAGGGTAACACCGGGGAGCTGTTTTTT. Amino acids: CASSDPRQGNTGELFF.